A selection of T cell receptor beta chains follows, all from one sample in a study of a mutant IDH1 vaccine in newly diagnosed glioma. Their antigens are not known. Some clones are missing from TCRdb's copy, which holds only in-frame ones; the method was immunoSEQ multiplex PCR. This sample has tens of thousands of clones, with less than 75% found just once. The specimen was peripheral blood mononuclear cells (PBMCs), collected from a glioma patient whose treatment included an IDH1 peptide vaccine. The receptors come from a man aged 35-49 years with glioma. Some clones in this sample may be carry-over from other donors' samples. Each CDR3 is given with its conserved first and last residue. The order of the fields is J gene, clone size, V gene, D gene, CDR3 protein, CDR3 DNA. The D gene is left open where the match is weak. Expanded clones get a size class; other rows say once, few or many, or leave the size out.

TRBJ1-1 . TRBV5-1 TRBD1 CASSFDQGALDTEAFF TGCGCCAGCAGCTTCGACCAGGGGGCGCTGGACACTGAAGCTTTCTTT
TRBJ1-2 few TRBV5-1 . CASSPAGAGPNYGYTF TGCGCCAGCAGCCCGGCGGGGGCAGGGCCCAACTATGGCTACACCTTC
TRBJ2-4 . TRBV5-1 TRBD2 CASSLGTSGGARDIQYF TGCGCCAGCAGCTTGGGGACTAGCGGGGGGGCCAGGGACATTCAGTACTTC
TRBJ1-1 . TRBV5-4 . CASSLEVRMNTEAFF TGTGCCAGCAGCTTGGAGGTGAGGATGAACACTGAAGCTTTCTTT
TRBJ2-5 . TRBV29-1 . CSAQVMRETQYF TGCAGCGCCCAGGTCATGAGGGAGACCCAGTACTTC
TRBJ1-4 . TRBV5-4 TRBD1 CASSWDRGGEKLFF TGTGCCAGCAGCTGGGACAGGGGAGGGGAAAAACTGTTTTTT
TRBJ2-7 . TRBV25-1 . CASSELGSYEQYF TGTGCCAGCAGTGAATTGGGCAGCTACGAGCAGTACTTC
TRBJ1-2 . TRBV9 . CASSEAPGVNYGYTF TGTGCCAGCAGCGAAGCCCCTGGGGTTAACTATGGCTACACCTTC
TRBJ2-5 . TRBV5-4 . CASSLVGGSTETQYF TGTGCCAGCAGCTTGGTAGGGGGTAGTACAGAGACCCAGTACTTC
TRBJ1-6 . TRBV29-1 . CSAYREINSPLHF TGCAGCGCCTACAGAGAGATTAATTCACCCCTCCACTTT
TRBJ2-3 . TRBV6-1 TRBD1 CASSSGQDNTQYF TGTGCCAGCAGTTCCGGACAGGACAATACGCAGTATTTT
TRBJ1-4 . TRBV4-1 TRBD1 CASSQGRGTGGEKLFF TGCGCCAGCAGCCAGGGCCGAGGGACAGGTGGGGAAAAACTGTTTTTT
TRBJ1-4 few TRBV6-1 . CASREQGWEANEKLFF TGTGCCAGCAGAGAACAGGGCTGGGAAGCTAATGAAAAACTGTTTTTT
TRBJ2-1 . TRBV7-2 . CASSLGGDLYNEQFF TGTGCCAGCAGCTTAGGGGGGGACCTTTACAATGAGCAGTTCTTC